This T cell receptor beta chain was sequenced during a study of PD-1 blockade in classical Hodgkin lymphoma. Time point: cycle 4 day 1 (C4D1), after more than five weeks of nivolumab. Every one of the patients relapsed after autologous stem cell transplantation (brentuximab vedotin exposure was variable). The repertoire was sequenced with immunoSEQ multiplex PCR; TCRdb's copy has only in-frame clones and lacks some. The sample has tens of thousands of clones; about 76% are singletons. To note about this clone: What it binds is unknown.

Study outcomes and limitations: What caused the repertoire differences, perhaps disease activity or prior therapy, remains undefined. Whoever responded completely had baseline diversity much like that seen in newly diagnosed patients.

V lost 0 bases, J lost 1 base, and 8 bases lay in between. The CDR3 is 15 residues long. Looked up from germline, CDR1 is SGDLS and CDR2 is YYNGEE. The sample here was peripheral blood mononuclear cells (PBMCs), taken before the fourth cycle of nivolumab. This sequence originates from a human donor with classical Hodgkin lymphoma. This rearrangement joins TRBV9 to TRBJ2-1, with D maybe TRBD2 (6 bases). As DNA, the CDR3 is TGTGCCAGCAGCGTAGTAGCGGCATCCTACAATGAGCAGTTCTTC. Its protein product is CASSVVAASYNEQFF.